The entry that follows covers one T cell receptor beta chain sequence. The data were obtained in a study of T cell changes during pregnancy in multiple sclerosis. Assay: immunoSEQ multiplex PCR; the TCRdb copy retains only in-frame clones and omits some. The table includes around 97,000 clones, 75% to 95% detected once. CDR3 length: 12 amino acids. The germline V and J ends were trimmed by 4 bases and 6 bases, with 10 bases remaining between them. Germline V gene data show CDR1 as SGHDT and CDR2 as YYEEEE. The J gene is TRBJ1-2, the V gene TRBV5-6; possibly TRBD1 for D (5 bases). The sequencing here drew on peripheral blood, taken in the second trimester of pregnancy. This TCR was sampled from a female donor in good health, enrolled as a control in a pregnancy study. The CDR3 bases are TGTGCCAGCAGCCCCGGGGGAGATGGCTACACCTTC. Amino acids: CASSPGGDGYTF.